The rows below give T cell receptor beta chains drawn from one sample of a study of T cells in localized non-small cell lung cancer. Sequenced by immunoSEQ multiplex PCR; TCRdb stores in-frame clones only, minus some. Of roughly 71,000 clones detected, 80% to 90% appear once; the ten largest clones hold 21%. Sample: peripheral blood, taken before any cancer treatment. Receptors were obtained from a male donor at least 60 years old with stage III squamous cell lung carcinoma. Each CDR3 is given without its conserved first and last residue. The size field is filled for only some rows; it gives once, few, many or a size class.

CDR3 protein,V gene,clone size,J gene
ASSERDQPQH,TRBV6-1,.,TRBJ1-5
ASSYDLADTEAF,TRBV6-4,.,TRBJ1-1
ASSIQGILDEQF,TRBV19,.,TRBJ2-1
SVGTEGQKRY,TRBV29-1,.,TRBJ2-5
ASSYATGQAHGYT,TRBV6-5,.,TRBJ1-2
ASSPGIYNEQF,TRBV11-1,.,TRBJ2-1
ASSTDRGGNQPQH,TRBV7-9,.,TRBJ1-5
AWSKGAVSQPQH,TRBV30,.,TRBJ1-5
ASSLGQQSSGNTIY,TRBV5-1,.,TRBJ1-3
ASSTGTGGGGTEAF,TRBV7-9,.,TRBJ1-1
ASSFGGNTEAF,TRBV7-9,.,TRBJ1-1
ASSLWVDGYT,TRBV7-9,.,TRBJ1-2
ASSLGRDSRNYGYT,TRBV7-9,.,TRBJ1-2
ASSLTGTGMETQY,TRBV27,.,TRBJ2-5
ASSEGTVILGYT,TRBV6-1,.,TRBJ1-2
ASSQDKRLAGGIQETQY,TRBV4-2,.,TRBJ2-5
ASSLAPGGGYGYT,TRBV4-3,.,TRBJ1-2
ASSDREGIDEQF,TRBV6-1,.,TRBJ2-1
ASSSLSGSRTGELF,TRBV6-5,.,TRBJ2-2
ASSLAGANSNQPQH,TRBV5-6,.,TRBJ1-5
ASSSWLDSNSPLH,TRBV11-2,.,TRBJ1-6
ASSRDSNQPQH,TRBV19,.,TRBJ1-5
ASSLLGVHNEKLF,TRBV7-9,.,TRBJ1-4
ASSLDPGGPEQY,TRBV7-2,.,TRBJ2-7
ASSSTGGGDQPQH,TRBV6-6,.,TRBJ1-5
ASSVAEGPGLNGYT,TRBV9,few,TRBJ1-2
AMGGGSGELF,TRBV10-3,.,TRBJ2-2
ASSQPVGRVNSPLH,TRBV4-1,.,TRBJ1-6
AITDPNTGELF,TRBV10-3,once,TRBJ2-2
ASRTGPDTQY,TRBV28,.,TRBJ2-3
ASSEGAAGLYGYT,TRBV2,.,TRBJ1-2
ASSETPTGGGNTIY,TRBV6-1,.,TRBJ1-3
ASSLDAGGPTDTQY,TRBV7-9,.,TRBJ2-3
ASSHGQGYSAEAF,TRBV14,.,TRBJ1-1
ASSETRAALGNTIY,TRBV2,.,TRBJ1-3